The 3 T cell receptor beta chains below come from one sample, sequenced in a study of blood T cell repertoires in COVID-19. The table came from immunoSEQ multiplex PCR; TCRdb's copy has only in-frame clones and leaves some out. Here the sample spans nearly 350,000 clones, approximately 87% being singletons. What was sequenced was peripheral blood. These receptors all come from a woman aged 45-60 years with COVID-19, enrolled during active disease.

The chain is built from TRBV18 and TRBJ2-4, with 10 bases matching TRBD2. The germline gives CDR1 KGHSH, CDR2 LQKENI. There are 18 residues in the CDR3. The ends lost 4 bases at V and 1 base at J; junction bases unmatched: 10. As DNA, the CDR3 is TGTGCCAGCTCACAAATCCTAGCGGGAGCCGGGGCCAAAAACATTCAGTACTTC. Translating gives CASSQILAGAGAKNIQYF.

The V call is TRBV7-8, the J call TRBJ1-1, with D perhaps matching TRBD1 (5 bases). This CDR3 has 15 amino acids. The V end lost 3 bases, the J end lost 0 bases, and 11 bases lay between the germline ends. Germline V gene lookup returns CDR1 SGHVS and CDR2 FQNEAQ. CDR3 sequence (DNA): TGTGCCAGCAGCTTTGAATGGGGGGTGAACACTGAAGCTTTCTTT. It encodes CASSFEWGVNTEAFF.

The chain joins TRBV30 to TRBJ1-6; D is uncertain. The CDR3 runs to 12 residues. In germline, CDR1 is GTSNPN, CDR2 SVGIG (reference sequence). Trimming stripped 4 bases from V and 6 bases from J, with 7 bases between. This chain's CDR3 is CAWMGFNSPLHF. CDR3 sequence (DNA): TGTGCCTGGATGGGCTTTAATTCACCCCTCCACTTT.